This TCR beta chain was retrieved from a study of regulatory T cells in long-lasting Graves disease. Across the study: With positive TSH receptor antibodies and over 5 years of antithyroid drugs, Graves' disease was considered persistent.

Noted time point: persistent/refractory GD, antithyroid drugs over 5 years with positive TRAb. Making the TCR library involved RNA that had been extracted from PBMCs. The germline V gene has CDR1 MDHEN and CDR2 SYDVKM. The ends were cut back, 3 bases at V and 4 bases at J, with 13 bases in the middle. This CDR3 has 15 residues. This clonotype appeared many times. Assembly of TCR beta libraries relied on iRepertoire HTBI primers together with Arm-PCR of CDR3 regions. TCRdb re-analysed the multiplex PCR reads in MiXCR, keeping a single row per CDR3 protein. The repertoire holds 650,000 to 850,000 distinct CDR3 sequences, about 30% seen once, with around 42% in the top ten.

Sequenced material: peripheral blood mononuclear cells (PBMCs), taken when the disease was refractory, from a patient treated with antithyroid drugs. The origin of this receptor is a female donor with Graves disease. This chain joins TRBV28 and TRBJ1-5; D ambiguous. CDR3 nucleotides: TGTGCCAGCAGTTTCCCCGCGGCAGGTAATCAGCCCCAGCATTTT. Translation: CASSFPAAGNQPQHF.